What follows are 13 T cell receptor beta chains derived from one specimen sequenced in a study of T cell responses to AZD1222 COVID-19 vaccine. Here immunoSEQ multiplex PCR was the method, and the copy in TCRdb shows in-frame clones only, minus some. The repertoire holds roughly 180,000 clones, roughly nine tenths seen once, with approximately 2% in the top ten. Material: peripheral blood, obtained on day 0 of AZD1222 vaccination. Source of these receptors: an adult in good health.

The CDR3 sequence: CASSTDRAGNTIYF. CDR3 DNA sequence: TGTGCCAGCAGTACTGACAGGGCTGGAAACACCATATATTTT. This rearrangement joins TRBV6-5 to TRBJ1-3, with 7 bases aligning to TRBD1. The CDR3 extends over 14 amino acids. V shed 5 bases and J 2 bases; nucleotides not matched to a gene: 3. Per the germline V gene, CDR1 is MNHEY and CDR2 is SVGAGI.

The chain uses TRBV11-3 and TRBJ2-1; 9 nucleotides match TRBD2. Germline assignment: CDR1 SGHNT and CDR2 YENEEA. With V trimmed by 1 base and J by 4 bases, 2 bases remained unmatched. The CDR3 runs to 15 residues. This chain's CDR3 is CASSLGGRGYNEQFF. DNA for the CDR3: TGTGCCAGCAGCTTAGGCGGGAGGGGGTACAATGAGCAGTTCTTC.

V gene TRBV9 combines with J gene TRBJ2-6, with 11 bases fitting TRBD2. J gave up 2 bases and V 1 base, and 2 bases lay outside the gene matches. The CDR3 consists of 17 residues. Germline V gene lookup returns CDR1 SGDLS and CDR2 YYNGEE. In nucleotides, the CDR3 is TGTGCCAGCAGCGTAACTAGCGGGAGTGCTGGGGCCAACGTCCTGACTTTC. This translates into CASSVTSGSAGANVLTF. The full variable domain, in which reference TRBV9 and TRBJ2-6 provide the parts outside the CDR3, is DSGVTQTPKHLITATGQRVTLRCSPRSGDLSVYWYQQSLDQGLQFLIQYYNGEERAKGNILERFSAQQFPDLHSELNLSSLELGDSALYFCASSVTSGSAGANVLTFGAGSRLTVL.

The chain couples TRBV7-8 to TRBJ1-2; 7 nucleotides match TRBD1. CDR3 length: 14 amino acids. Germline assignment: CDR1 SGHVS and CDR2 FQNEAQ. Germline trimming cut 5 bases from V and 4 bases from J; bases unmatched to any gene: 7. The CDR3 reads CASSLGQTVYGYTF. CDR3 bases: TGTGCCAGCAGCCTGGGACAGACCGTCTATGGCTACACCTTC.

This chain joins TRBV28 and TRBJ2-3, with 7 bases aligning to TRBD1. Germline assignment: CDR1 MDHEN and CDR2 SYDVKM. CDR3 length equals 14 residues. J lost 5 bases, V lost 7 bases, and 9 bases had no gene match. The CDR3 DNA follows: TGTGCCAGCATGTCGACAGGGCAGAAAGATACGCAGTATTTT. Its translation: CASMSTGQKDTQYF.

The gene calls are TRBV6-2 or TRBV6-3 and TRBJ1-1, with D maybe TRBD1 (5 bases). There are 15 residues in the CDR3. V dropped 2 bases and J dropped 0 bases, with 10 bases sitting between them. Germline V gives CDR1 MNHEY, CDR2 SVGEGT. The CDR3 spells CASSYGAVMNTEAFF. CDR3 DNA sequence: TGTGCCAGCAGTTACGGGGCCGTCATGAACACTGAAGCTTTCTTT.

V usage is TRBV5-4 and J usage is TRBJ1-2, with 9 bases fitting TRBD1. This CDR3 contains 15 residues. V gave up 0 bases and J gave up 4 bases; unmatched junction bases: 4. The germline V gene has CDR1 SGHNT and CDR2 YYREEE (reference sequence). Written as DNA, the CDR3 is TGTGCCAGCAGCTTGGTCGGGACAGGGCTCTATGGCTACACCTTC. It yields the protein CASSLVGTGLYGYTF.

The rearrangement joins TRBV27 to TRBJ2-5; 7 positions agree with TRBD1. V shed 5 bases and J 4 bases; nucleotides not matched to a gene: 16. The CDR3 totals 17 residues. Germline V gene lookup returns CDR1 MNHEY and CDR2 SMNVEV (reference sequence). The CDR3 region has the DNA TGTGCCAGCAGTCCGCTCCTCCAACGGACAGGTCGAGAGACCCAGTACTTC. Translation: CASSPLLQRTGRETQYF.

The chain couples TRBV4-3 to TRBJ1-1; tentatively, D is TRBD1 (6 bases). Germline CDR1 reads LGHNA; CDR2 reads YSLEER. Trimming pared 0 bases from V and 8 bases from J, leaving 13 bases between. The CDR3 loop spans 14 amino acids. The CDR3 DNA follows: TGCGCCAGCAGCCAAGATCCCAGGGGCCGAGAAGCTTTCTTT. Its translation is CASSQDPRGREAFF.

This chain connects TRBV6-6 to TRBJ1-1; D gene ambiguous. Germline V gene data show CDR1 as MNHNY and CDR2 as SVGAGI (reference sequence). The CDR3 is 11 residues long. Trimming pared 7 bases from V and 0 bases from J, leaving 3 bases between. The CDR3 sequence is CASKVNTEAFF. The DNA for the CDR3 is TGTGCCAGCAAAGTGAACACTGAAGCTTTCTTT.

CDR3 protein: CASSGGSGQGNYGYTF. The CDR3 coding sequence is TGTGCCAGCAGCGGAGGATCGGGACAGGGGAACTATGGCTACACCTTC. The rearrangement joins TRBV9 to TRBJ1-2, with TRBD1 matching over 10 bases. Germline V gene sequence: CDR1 SGDLS, CDR2 YYNGEE. The CDR3 is 16 amino acids. V trimming: 3 bases; J trimming: 2 bases; junction bases outside the gene matches: 7.

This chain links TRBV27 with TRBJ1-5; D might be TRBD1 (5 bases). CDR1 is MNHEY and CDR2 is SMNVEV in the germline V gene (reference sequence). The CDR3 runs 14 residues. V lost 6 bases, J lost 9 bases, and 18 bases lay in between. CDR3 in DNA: TGTGCCAGCAGCCCTACTCCCGGGGGAGCGCCCCAGCATTTT. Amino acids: CASSPTPGGAPQHF.

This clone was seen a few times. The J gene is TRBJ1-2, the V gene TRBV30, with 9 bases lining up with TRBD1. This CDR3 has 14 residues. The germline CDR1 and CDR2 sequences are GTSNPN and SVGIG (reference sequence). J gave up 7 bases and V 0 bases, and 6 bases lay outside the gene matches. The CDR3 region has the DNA TGTGCCTGGAGTGTAGGGACAGGGCTAGGTGGCTACACCTTC. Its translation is CAWSVGTGLGGYTF.